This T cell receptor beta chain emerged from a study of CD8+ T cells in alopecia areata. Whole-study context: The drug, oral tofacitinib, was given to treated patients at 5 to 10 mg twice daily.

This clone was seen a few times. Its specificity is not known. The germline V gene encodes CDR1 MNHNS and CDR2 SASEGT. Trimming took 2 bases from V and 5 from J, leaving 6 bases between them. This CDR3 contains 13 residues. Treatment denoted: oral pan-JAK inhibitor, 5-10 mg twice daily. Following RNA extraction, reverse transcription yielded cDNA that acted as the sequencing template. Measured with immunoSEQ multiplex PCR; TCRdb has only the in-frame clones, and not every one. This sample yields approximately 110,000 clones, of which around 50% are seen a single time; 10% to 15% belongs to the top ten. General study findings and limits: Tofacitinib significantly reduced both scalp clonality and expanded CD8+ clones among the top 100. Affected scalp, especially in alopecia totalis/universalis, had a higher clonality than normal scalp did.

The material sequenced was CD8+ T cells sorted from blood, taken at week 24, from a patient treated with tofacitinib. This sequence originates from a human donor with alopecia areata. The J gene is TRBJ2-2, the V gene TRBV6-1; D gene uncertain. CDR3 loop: CASSERETGELFF. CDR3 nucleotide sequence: TGTGCCAGCAGTGAACGAGAGACCGGGGAGCTGTTTTTT.